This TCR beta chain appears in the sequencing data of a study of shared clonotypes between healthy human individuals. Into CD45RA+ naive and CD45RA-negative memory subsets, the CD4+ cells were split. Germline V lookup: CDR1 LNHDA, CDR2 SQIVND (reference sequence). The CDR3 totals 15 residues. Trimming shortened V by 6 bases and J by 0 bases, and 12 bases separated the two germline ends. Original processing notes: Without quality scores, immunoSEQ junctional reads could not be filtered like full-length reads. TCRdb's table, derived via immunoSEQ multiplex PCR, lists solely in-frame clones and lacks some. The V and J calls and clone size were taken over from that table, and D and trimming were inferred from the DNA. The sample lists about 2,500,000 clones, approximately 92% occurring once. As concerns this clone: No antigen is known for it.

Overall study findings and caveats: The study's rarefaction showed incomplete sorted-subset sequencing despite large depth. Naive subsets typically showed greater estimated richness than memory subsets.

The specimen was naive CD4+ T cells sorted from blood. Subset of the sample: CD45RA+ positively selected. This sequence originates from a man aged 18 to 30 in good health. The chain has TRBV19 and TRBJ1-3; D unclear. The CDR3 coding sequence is TGTGCCAGTAGCCTGGAGGACCTCTCTGGAAACACCATATATTTT. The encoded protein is CASSLEDLSGNTIYF.